Below are 20 T cell receptor beta chains sequenced from a single sample in a study of blood T cell repertoires in COVID-19. Some clones are missing from TCRdb's copy, which holds only in-frame ones; the method was immunoSEQ multiplex PCR. The sample records 150,000 to 200,000 clones, around 90% being singletons. Sequenced material: peripheral blood. The receptors come from a man between 35 and 55 years old with acute or convalescent COVID-19.

The genes are TRBV30 and TRBJ1-1; tentatively, D is TRBD1 (6 bases). The CDR3 sequence is 14 residues long. Trimming took off 2 bases at V and 1 base at J, with 11 bases between the two ends. Germline assignment: CDR1 GTSNPN and CDR2 SVGIG (reference sequence). CDR3: CAWSLSRGNTEAFF. The CDR3 DNA is TGTGCCTGGAGTCTCTCCAGGGGGAACACTGAAGCTTTCTTT.

This sequence joins TRBV29-1 and TRBJ1-1; maybe TRBD1 (6 bases). From germline, CDR1 is SQVTM and CDR2 ANQGSEA. Trimming removed 6 bases at V and 1 base at J, with 12 bases between. The CDR3 spans 13 residues. The CDR3 loop is CSVGGHQNTEAFF. CDR3 in DNA: TGCAGCGTAGGGGGACATCAGAACACTGAAGCTTTCTTT.

V and J are TRBV2 and TRBJ2-6; weak D call: TRBD2 (5 bases). Germline V gene data show CDR1 as SNHLY and CDR2 as FYNNEI. V lost 1 base, J lost 12 bases, and 10 bases lay in between. The CDR3 sequence is 13 residues long. DNA for the CDR3: TGTGCCAGCAGTGAAGGTCCGAGCGGCGTCCTGACTTTC. This gives the protein CASSEGPSGVLTF.

J is TRBJ2-1 and V is TRBV2; 8 bases map to TRBD1. Trimming removed 4 bases from V and 4 bases from J; junction bases left unmatched: 6. The CDR3 is 15 amino acids. Germline assignment: CDR1 SNHLY and CDR2 FYNNEI. CDR3 sequence: CASSADRGTYNEQFF. The CDR3 bases are TGTGCCAGCAGTGCCGACAGGGGCACGTACAATGAGCAGTTCTTC.

The chain carries TRBV11-2 and TRBJ2-5, with TRBD2 identical over 13 bases. Germline V gene data show CDR1 as SGHAT and CDR2 as FQNNGV. V gave up 4 bases and J gave up 2 bases; unmatched junction bases: 7. The CDR3 contains 17 residues. CDR3: CASSYNTGLAGQETQYF. For the CDR3, the DNA is TGTGCCAGCAGCTACAACACGGGACTAGCGGGACAAGAGACCCAGTACTTC.

The chain joins TRBV27 to TRBJ1-1, with a tentative D call TRBD1 (5 bases). This CDR3 has 12 residues. CDR1 is MNHEY and CDR2 is SMNVEV in the germline V gene (reference sequence). V lost 8 bases and J 1 base, leaving 8 bases between the germline ends. The CDR3 DNA reads as TGTGCCAGCTACAGGTCGAACACTGAAGCTTTCTTT. Encoded protein: CASYRSNTEAFF.

Points on this clone: An end of the junction differs from the germline gene, which may be a read error. The CDR3 loop reads CASSPGLTSNEQYF. The CDR3 region has the DNA TGTGCCAGCTCACCGGGACTGACCTCCAACGAGCAGTACTTC. The chain carries TRBV18 and TRBJ2-7; tentative D call: TRBD2 (6 bases). There are 14 residues in the CDR3. Germline CDR1 is KGHSH and CDR2 is LQKENI.

The chain uses TRBV18 and TRBJ2-7, with TRBD2 identical over 10 bases. CDR3 length: 15 residues. Germline assignment: CDR1 KGHSH and CDR2 LQKENI. V shed 2 bases, J shed 3 bases, and the junction held 4 bases outside the gene matches. CDR3: CASSPILAGDYEQYF. The CDR3 DNA reads TGTGCCAGCTCACCAATTCTAGCGGGGGACTACGAGCAGTACTTC.

The chain is built from TRBV15 and TRBJ1-2; 10 bases line up with TRBD1. J was trimmed by 8 bases and V by 4 bases; bases with no gene match: 7. Germline loops: CDR1 LNHNV, CDR2 YYDKDF (reference sequence). This CDR3 region has 14 residues. The chain's CDR3 is CATSIQDRGGGYTF. CDR3 in DNA: TGTGCCACCAGCATCCAGGACAGGGGGGGCGGCTACACCTTC.

The genes are TRBV6-6 and TRBJ2-7, with D tentatively TRBD2 (7 bases). V lost 6 bases and J 5 bases, leaving 17 bases between the germline ends. The CDR3 sequence is 14 residues long. From germline, CDR1 is MNHNY and CDR2 SVGAGI (reference sequence). The CDR3 sequence: CASRLQGGWDEQYF. As DNA, the CDR3 is TGTGCCAGCAGATTACAGGGAGGGTGGGACGAGCAGTACTTC.

J is TRBJ2-1 and V is TRBV18, with TRBD2 matching over 11 bases. The CDR3 length is 16 residues. Germline loops: CDR1 KGHSH, CDR2 LQKENI. V lost 1 base to trimming and J lost 6 bases; unmatched junction nucleotides: 5. The CDR3 here is CASSPLLAGAANEQFF. The CDR3 nucleotides are TGTGCCAGCTCACCACTACTAGCGGGGGCTGCCAATGAGCAGTTCTTC.

For the CDR3, the DNA is TGTGCCAGCAGCCCCGTCTTCTCTGGAAACACCATATATTTT. Translation: CASSPVFSGNTIYF. This chain links TRBV28 with TRBJ1-3; D remains unclear. The CDR3 runs to 14 residues. Germline CDR1 is MDHEN and CDR2 is SYDVKM. V was shortened by 6 bases and J by 0 bases, with 9 bases between the two germline ends.

CDR3 DNA sequence: TGCGCCAGCAGCCAAGATCCCGGACAGGGGCGCTACAACTATGGCTACACCTTC. Translation gives CASSQDPGQGRYNYGYTF. The V and J genes are TRBV4-3 and TRBJ1-2; 9 bases line up with TRBD1. Trimming cost V 0 bases and J 2 bases; bases outside gene matches: 10. The CDR3 runs to 18 residues. CDR1 is LGHNA, CDR2 YSLEER, per germline.

V is TRBV18 and J is TRBJ1-2; D might be TRBD1 (5 bases). With 0 bases removed from V and 8 bases from J, the gap between germline ends came to 16 bases. The CDR3 length is 15 residues. Germline CDR1 and CDR2: KGHSH and LQKENI. The CDR3 protein is CASSPPANRGYGYTF. The CDR3 bases are TGTGCCAGCTCACCACCCGCTAATAGGGGATACGGCTACACCTTC.

V usage is TRBV18 and J usage is TRBJ1-5; no clear D gene. V gave up 3 bases and J gave up 1 base, with 7 bases separating them. Germline loops: CDR1 KGHSH, CDR2 LQKENI. The CDR3 has 14 amino acids. The CDR3 protein is CASSPRESNQPQHF. The CDR3 DNA follows: TGTGCCAGCTCACCGAGGGAAAGCAATCAGCCCCAGCATTTT.

The rearrangement links TRBV11-2 to TRBJ1-1; D uncertain. V was shortened by 0 bases and J by 4 bases, with 3 bases between the two germline ends. The CDR3 runs to 12 residues. Germline V gives CDR1 SGHAT, CDR2 FQNNGV. The DNA for the CDR3 is TGTGCCAGCAGCTTAGACCGCACTGAAGCTTTCTTT. Translating gives CASSLDRTEAFF.

This rearrangement joins TRBV2 to TRBJ2-1; 7 positions match TRBD2. J lost 8 bases, V lost 6 bases, and 10 bases had no gene match. The CDR3 is 14 amino acids. Germline V gives CDR1 SNHLY, CDR2 FYNNEI. CDR3 in amino acids: CASRARGVIDEQFF. CDR3 DNA: TGTGCCAGCAGGGCACGGGGGGTAATTGATGAGCAGTTCTTC.

J is TRBJ1-3 and V is TRBV20-1; no firm D call. CDR3 size: 14 residues. Germline V gene data show CDR1 as DFQATT and CDR2 as SNEGSKA (reference sequence). Trimming pared 3 bases from V and 0 bases from J, leaving 9 bases between. The CDR3 protein is CSASGRSSGNTIYF. DNA of the CDR3: TGCAGTGCTAGTGGCAGAAGCTCTGGAAACACCATATATTTT.

The chain employs TRBV7-8 and TRBJ1-1, with D maybe TRBD1 (6 bases). CDR3 size: 14 residues. V lost 5 bases, J lost 2 bases, and 12 bases lay in between. CDR1 SGHVS and CDR2 FQNEAQ come from the germline V gene. CDR3 in DNA: TGTGCCAGCAGCATGACAGGAACAAACACTGAAGCTTTCTTT. This gives the protein CASSMTGTNTEAFF.

The chain joins TRBV5-4 to TRBJ1-4; D is unclear. Germline CDR1 and CDR2: SGHNT and YYREEE (reference sequence). This CDR3 region has 14 residues. Trimming shortened V by 6 bases and J by 0 bases, and 9 bases separated the two germline ends. The CDR3 nucleotides are TGTGCCAGCAAACGAGAGCCAACTAATGAAAAACTGTTTTTT. Its protein product is CASKREPTNEKLFF. Full variable domain (remainder filled in from reference TRBV5-4 and TRBJ1-4): ETGVTQSPTHLIKTRGQQVTLRCSSQSGHNTVSWYQQALGQGPQFIFQYYREEENGRGNFPPRFSGLQFPNYSSELNVNALELDDSALYLCASKREPTNEKLFFGSGTQLSVL.